This entry concerns a single T cell receptor (beta chain). This sample stems from a study of blood T cell repertoires in COVID-19. Study in general: Both acute and convalescent COVID-19 samples were obtained from the United States, Italy and Spain. Sample material is recorded as cDNA or gDNA derived from T cells, B-cell-depleted T cells, or PBMCs.

In the authors' workflow: Reference gene primers were amplified, and this amplification served to estimate nucleated cell counts. Using immunoSEQ multiplex PCR, the repertoire was profiled, and TCRdb retains in-frame clones only, with some absent. That table furnishes V, J and clone size, whereas the DNA furnished D and trimming. The sample lists approximately 150,000 clones, around four fifths occurring once. Material for sequencing was peripheral blood. This TCR derives from a man aged 65-85 years who had recovered from COVID-19.

The CDR3 reads CASSQWAGNTEAFF. CDR3 coding DNA: TGTGCCAGCAGCCAGTGGGCAGGGAACACTGAAGCTTTCTTT. The chain uses TRBV3-1 (or the pseudogene TRBV3-2) and TRBJ1-1, with D unresolved. The germline V gene has CDR1 LGHDT and CDR2 YNNKEL (reference sequence). The CDR3 contains 14 residues. V dropped 3 bases and J dropped 1 base, with 9 bases sitting between them.